This TCR beta chain stems from a study of T cell repertoires in cytomegalovirus infection. V trimming: 8 bases; J trimming: 1 base; junction bases outside the gene matches: 6. The germline V gene has CDR1 MNHEY and CDR2 SVGAGI. The CDR3 runs to 14 residues. This clonotype was seen more than once but under ten times. MiXCR was run by TCRdb on the reads, yielding one entry per CDR3 protein. The sample has fewer than 550,000 distinct CDR3 sequences, about a third seen once. What was sequenced was PBMCs. The TCR sequence derives from a human donor in good health (CMV status not recorded). Some clones in this sample may be carry-over from other donors' samples. This sequence joins TRBV6-5 and TRBJ1-1; TRBD1 aligns across 8 bases. CDR3 sequence (DNA): TGTGCCAGCCGGGGGACAGGTCCGAACACTGAAGCTTTCTTT. Translated: CASRGTGPNTEAFF.